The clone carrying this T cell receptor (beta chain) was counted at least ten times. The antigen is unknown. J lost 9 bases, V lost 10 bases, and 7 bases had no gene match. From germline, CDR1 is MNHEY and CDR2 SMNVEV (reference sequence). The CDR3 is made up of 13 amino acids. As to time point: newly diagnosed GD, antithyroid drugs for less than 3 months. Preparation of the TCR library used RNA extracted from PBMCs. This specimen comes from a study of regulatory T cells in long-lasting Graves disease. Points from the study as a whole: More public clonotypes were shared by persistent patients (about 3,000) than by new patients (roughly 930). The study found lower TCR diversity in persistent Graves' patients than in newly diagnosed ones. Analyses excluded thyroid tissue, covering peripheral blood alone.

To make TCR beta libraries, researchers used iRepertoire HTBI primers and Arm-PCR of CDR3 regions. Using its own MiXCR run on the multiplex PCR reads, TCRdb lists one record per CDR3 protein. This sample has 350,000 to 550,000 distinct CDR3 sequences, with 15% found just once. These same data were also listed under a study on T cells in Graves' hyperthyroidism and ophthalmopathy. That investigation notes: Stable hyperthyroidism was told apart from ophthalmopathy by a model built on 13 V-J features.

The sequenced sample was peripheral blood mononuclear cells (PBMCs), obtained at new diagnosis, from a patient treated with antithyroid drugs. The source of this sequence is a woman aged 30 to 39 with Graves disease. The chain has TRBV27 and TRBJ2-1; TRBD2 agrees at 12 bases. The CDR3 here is CATRTSGNFEQFF. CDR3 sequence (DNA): TGTGCCACCCGGACTAGCGGGAATTTTGAGCAGTTCTTC.